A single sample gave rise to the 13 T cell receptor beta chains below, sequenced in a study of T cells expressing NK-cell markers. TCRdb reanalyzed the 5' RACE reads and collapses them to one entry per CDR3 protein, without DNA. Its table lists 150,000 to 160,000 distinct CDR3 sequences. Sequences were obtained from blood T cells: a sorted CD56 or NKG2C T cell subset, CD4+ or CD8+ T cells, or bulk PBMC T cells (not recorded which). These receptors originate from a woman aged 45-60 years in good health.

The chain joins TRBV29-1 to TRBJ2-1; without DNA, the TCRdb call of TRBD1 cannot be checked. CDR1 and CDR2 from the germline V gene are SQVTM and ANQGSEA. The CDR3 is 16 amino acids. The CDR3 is CSVGGGEDQRYNEQFF.

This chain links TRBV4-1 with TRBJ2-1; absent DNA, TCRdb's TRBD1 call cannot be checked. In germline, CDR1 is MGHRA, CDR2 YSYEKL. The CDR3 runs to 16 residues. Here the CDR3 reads CASSQFPGQGVDGEFF.

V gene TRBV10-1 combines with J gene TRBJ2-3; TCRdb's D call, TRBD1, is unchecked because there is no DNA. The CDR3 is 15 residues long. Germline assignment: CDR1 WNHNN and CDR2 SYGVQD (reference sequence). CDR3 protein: CASSEGTLSTDTQYF.

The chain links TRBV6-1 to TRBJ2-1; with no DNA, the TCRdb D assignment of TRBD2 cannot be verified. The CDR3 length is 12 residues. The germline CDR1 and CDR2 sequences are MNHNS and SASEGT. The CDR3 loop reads CASSDSGPEQFF.

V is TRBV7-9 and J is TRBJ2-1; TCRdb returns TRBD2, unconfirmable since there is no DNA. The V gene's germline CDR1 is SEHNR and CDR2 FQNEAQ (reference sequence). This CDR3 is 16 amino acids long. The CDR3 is CASSPSTGELYNEQFF.

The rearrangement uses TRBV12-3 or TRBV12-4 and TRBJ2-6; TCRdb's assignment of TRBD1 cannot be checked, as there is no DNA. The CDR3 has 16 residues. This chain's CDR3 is CATSGTDRSGANVLTF.

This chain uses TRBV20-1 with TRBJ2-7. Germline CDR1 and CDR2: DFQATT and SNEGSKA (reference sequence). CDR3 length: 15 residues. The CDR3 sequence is CSARDVLAGVHEQYF.

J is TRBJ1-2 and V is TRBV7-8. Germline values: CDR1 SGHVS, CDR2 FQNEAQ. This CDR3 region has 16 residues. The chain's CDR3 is CASSPPGLGNRYGYTF.

CDR3 sequence: CASSSLADQETQYF. This chain uses TRBV27 with TRBJ2-5; TCRdb lists TRBD2, though no DNA is available to test this call. The CDR3 covers 14 residues. Germline CDR1 reads MNHEY; CDR2 reads SMNVEV (reference sequence).

Here the CDR3 reads CASRATGGWGEQFF. V gene TRBV25-1 combines with J gene TRBJ2-1; TCRdb reports TRBD1, a call that lacks DNA to check it against. This CDR3 is built from 14 residues. CDR1 and CDR2 from the germline V gene are MGHDK and SYGVNS.

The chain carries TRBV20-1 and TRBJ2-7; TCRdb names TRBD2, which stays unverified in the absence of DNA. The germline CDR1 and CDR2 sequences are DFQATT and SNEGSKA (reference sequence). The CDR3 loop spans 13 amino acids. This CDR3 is CSARVAGDIKQYF.

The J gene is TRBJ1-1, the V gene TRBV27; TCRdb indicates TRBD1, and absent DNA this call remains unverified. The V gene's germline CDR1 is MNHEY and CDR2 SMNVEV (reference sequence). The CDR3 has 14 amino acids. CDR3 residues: CASSFQGEYTEAFF.

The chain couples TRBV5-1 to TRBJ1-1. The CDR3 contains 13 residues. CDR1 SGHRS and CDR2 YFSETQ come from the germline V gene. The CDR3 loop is CASSSDGSTEAFF.